This note documents a single T cell receptor (beta chain) sequence. This record comes from a study of OX40 agonist ivuxolimab in advanced cancers. Study overall: The dose-escalation cohort was about 86% male, with a mean age of 60 years, ranging about 20 to 85.

TCRdb's copy holds only in-frame clones and misses some; the assay was immunoSEQ multiplex PCR. The sample lists around 86,000 clones, around nine tenths occurring once. The sequence was obtained from an adult with an advanced solid tumor such as melanoma, head and neck, liver or kidney cancer. The source was CD4+ or CD8+ T cells sorted from blood, collected in a trial of the OX40 agonist ivuxolimab.

DNA of the CDR3: TGCGCCAGCAGTAGGGGGGGGTTCTATAGCAATCAGCCCCAGCATTTT. Its protein is CASSRGGFYSNQPQHF. This chain uses TRBV10-2 with TRBJ1-5; D is perhaps TRBD1 (6 bases). The length of the CDR3 is 16 residues. The germline V gene encodes CDR1 WSHSY and CDR2 SAAADI. Trimming took off 5 bases at V and 0 bases at J, with 14 bases between the two ends.